A single sample gave rise to the 20 T cell receptor beta chains below, sequenced in a study of vaccination effects on CD4 cells after COVID-19. In the ViraFEST assay, antigen-specific CD4+ clonotypes were identified by expansion after peptide-pool stimulation. Culturing for 9 to 10 days preceded CD4+ T cell isolation. Each vaccine recipient was nucleocapsid antibody negative and had no prior SARS-CoV-2 infection. Measured with immunoSEQ multiplex PCR; TCRdb has only the in-frame clones, and not every one. The sample has about 55,000 clones; approximately 70% are singletons. The antigens these receptors bind are not known. The specimen comprised CD4+ T cells from PBMCs cultured with SARS-CoV-2 spike peptides, sampled before COVID-19 vaccination. The receptors here all came from a human donor who received a COVID-19 vaccine.

This clone was counted once. V usage is TRBV6-2 or TRBV6-3 and J usage is TRBJ2-3; 10 positions agree with TRBD2. J lost 1 base, V lost 6 bases, and 4 bases had no gene match. The CDR3 length is 15 residues. In germline, CDR1 is MNHEY, CDR2 SVGEGT. CDR3 sequence (DNA): TGTGCCAGCAGCCCTGGGACTAGCGGCACAGATACGCAGTATTTT. Translated: CASSPGTSGTDTQYF.

This chain links TRBV28 with TRBJ2-3, with D possibly TRBD2 on 5 matching bases. The germline V and J ends were trimmed by 8 bases and 3 bases, with 15 bases remaining between them. The CDR3 length is 14 residues. Germline V gene sequence: CDR1 MDHEN, CDR2 SYDVKM. In DNA form, the CDR3 reads TGTGCCAGCGTGTTTGCGGACTGGACAGATACGCAGTATTTT. Translation gives CASVFADWTDTQYF.

The rearrangement joins TRBV29-1 to TRBJ1-6; D call uncertain. V dropped 5 bases and J dropped 7 bases, with 12 bases sitting between them. The germline V gene has CDR1 SQVTM and CDR2 ANQGSEA. The CDR3 runs 13 residues. The CDR3: CSVIITANSPLHF. In nucleotides, the CDR3 is TGCAGCGTTATCATAACAGCAAATTCACCCCTCCACTTT.

The chain joins TRBV4-3 to TRBJ2-3; 14 nucleotides agree with TRBD2. Germline V CDR1 and CDR2: LGHNA, YSLEER. The CDR3 loop spans 16 amino acids. The J segment lost 6 bases and the V segment lost 3 bases, leaving 5 bases of the junction unmatched. CDR3 sequence: CASSQGLAGAGDTQYF. The CDR3 coding sequence is TGCGCCAGCAGCCAGGGACTAGCGGGGGCCGGGGATACGCAGTATTTT.

The chain recombines TRBV19 with TRBJ2-4; 11 bases agree with TRBD1. Germline assignment: CDR1 LNHDA and CDR2 SQIVND (reference sequence). The trim removed 3 bases at V and 5 bases at J, leaving 6 bases unmatched. The CDR3 is 16 amino acids. The CDR3 DNA follows: TGTGCCAGTAGTATCGGGGGACAGGGGGTCCAAAACATTCAGTACTTC. Translation gives CASSIGGQGVQNIQYF.

V usage is TRBV7-8 and J usage is TRBJ2-1; no reliable D call. Per the germline V gene, CDR1 is SGHVS and CDR2 is FQNEAQ. The length of the CDR3 is 16 residues. V lost 5 bases and J lost 4, with 18 bases in between. CDR3 region: CASSQTLHPQYNEQFF. The CDR3 DNA reads as TGTGCCAGCAGCCAAACACTCCATCCGCAGTACAATGAGCAGTTCTTC. The variable domain in full, completed from reference TRBV7-8 and TRBJ2-1, reads GAGVSQSPRYKVAKRGQDVALRCDPISGHVSLFWYQQALGQGPEFLTYFQNEAQLDKSGLPSDRFFAERPEGSVSTLKIQRTQQEDSAVYLCASSQTLHPQYNEQFFGPGTRLTVL.

The chain uses TRBV24-1 and TRBJ2-1, with D unresolved. Germline lookup yields CDR1 KGHDR and CDR2 SFDVKD. V was trimmed by 5 bases and J by 9 bases, leaving 7 bases between them. The CDR3 loop spans 11 amino acids. The DNA of the CDR3 is TGTGCCACCAGTGCGCTGGGTGAGCAGTTCTTC. This gives the protein CATSALGEQFF.

J is TRBJ2-7 and V is TRBV9; tentative D call: TRBD1 (6 bases). V shed 2 bases and J shed 7 bases, with 13 bases lying between them. CDR1 is SGDLS, CDR2 YYNGEE, per germline. CDR3 length: 13 amino acids. CDR3: CASSVGQSGEQYF. In DNA form, the CDR3 reads TGTGCCAGCAGCGTCGGACAGTCGGGGGAGCAGTACTTC.

The chain recombines TRBV4-1 with TRBJ1-2; D gene unclear. V gave up 0 bases and J gave up 4 bases, with 9 bases separating them. The germline V gene has CDR1 MGHRA and CDR2 YSYEKL. CDR3 length: 14 residues. The CDR3 protein is CASSQEGIIYGYTF. The CDR3 DNA reads as TGCGCCAGCAGCCAAGAGGGTATCATCTATGGCTACACCTTC.

This clone was seen a single time. This chain connects TRBV14 to TRBJ2-1, with 12 bases lining up with TRBD2. V lost 2 bases, J lost 9 bases, and 8 bases stayed unmatched. CDR3 length: 16 residues. CDR1 and CDR2 (germline): SGHDN, FVKESK. The DNA of the CDR3 is TGTGCCAGCAGCCAACTAGCGGGGGGGCCCCTCGGTGAGCAGTTCTTC. This translates into CASSQLAGGPLGEQFF.

This clone was detected a few times. The rearrangement uses TRBV18 and TRBJ1-1, with D possibly matching TRBD1 (6 bases). V was pared by 3 bases and J by 11 bases, with 16 bases between. In germline, CDR1 is KGHSH, CDR2 LQKENI. The CDR3 consists of 13 residues. CDR3 sequence: CASSPSGQSAAFF. CDR3 bases: TGTGCCAGCTCACCGAGTGGACAGAGCGCCGCTTTCTTT.

J is TRBJ1-2 and V is TRBV4-2; unclear D gene. The CDR3 is made up of 12 amino acids. Trimming pared 8 bases from V and 3 bases from J, leaving 10 bases between. Germline V gene data show CDR1 as LGHNA and CDR2 as YNFKEQ. CDR3 loop: CASASWDYGYTF. The CDR3 coding sequence is TGTGCCAGCGCCTCGTGGGACTATGGCTACACCTTC.

To note about this clone: Germline and junction disagree at one end, which may indicate a read error. J is TRBJ1-3 and V is TRBV19, with no clear D. The CDR3 is 14 amino acids. Germline lookup yields CDR1 LNHDA and CDR2 SQIVND (reference sequence). CDR3 residues: CASSLDHSGNTIYF. The CDR3 region has the DNA TGTGCCAGTAGTCTAGACCACTCTGGAAACACCATATATTTT.

The chain recombines TRBV7-8 with TRBJ1-4, with D possibly TRBD1 on 5 matching bases. The CDR3 totals 20 residues. Trimming took 5 bases from V and 0 from J, leaving 25 bases between them. In germline, CDR1 is SGHVS, CDR2 FQNEAQ. The CDR3 sequence: CASSPRGVPFPPATNEKLFF. In nucleotides, the CDR3 is TGTGCCAGCAGCCCGAGGGGAGTGCCCTTCCCGCCGGCAACTAATGAAAAACTGTTTTTT. Together with reference TRBV7-8 and TRBJ1-4, the CDR3 gives the full variable domain: GAGVSQSPRYKVAKRGQDVALRCDPISGHVSLFWYQQALGQGPEFLTYFQNEAQLDKSGLPSDRFFAERPEGSVSTLKIQRTQQEDSAVYLCASSPRGVPFPPATNEKLFFGSGTQLSVL.

This chain joins TRBV6-2 or TRBV6-3 and TRBJ1-6, with 7 positions matching TRBD1. Germline CDR1 reads MNHEY; CDR2 reads SVGEGT. V was clipped by 2 bases and J by 14 bases; unmatched bases: 3. This CDR3 is built from 12 residues. The DNA of the CDR3 is TGTGCCAGCAGTTACGGGCAGGGGGCCCTCCACTTT. It encodes CASSYGQGALHF.

V and J are TRBV7-9 and TRBJ2-3; 9 bases are a match to TRBD2. The CDR3 has 15 amino acids. V shed 2 bases, J shed 6 bases, and the junction held 6 bases outside the gene matches. The germline V gene encodes CDR1 SEHNR and CDR2 FQNEAQ (reference sequence). The CDR3 sequence is CASSLPLAGWDTQYF. In DNA, the CDR3 is TGTGCCAGCAGCTTACCTCTAGCGGGATGGGATACGCAGTATTTT. Complete variable domain (other parts from reference TRBV7-9 and TRBJ2-3): DTGVSQNPRHKITKRGQNVTFRCDPISEHNRLYWYRQTLGQGPEFLTYFQNEAQLEKSRLLSDRFSAERPKGSFSTLEIQRTEQGDSAMYLCASSLPLAGWDTQYFGPGTRLTVL.

The J gene is TRBJ1-1, the V gene TRBV7-9, with D possibly being TRBD1 (6 bases). Deletions cut 7 bases from V and 0 bases from J, with 15 bases between. The CDR3 is 15 amino acids. CDR1 SEHNR and CDR2 FQNEAQ come from the germline V gene (reference sequence). CDR3 loop: CASNIIGDMNTEAFF. The CDR3 region has the DNA TGTGCCAGCAACATAATCGGGGACATGAACACTGAAGCTTTCTTT.

V usage is TRBV27 and J usage is TRBJ1-5; D is uncertain. Looked up from germline, CDR1 is MNHEY and CDR2 is SMNVEV (reference sequence). V was trimmed by 5 bases and J by 3 bases, leaving 5 bases between them. This CDR3 region has 12 residues. The CDR3 reads CASSPNNQPQHF. The CDR3 DNA is TGTGCCAGCAGTCCTAACAATCAGCCCCAGCATTTT.

The genes are TRBV4-1 and TRBJ2-7; no reliable D call. Trimming stripped 1 base from V and 5 bases from J, with 12 bases between. This CDR3 region has 14 residues. Germline V CDR1 and CDR2: MGHRA, YSYEKL. The CDR3 reads CASSQASQSDEQYF. CDR3 sequence (DNA): TGCGCCAGCAGCCAAGCATCACAGTCCGACGAGCAGTACTTC.

This clone was recorded a few times. The CDR3 nucleotides are TGTGCCAGCAGCCGGGGACTAGCGGGAGATTCCTACGAGCAGTACTTC. This gives the protein CASSRGLAGDSYEQYF. This rearrangement joins TRBV7-2 to TRBJ2-7; TRBD2 matches at 14 bases. Germline V gives CDR1 SGHTA, CDR2 FQGNSA. J gave up 1 base and V 5 bases, and 4 bases lay outside the gene matches. The CDR3 runs 16 residues.